Presented here are 2 T cell receptor beta chains from one specimen sequenced in a study of shared clonotypes between healthy human individuals. Sequenced by immunoSEQ multiplex PCR; TCRdb stores in-frame clones only, minus some. The table has approximately 1.4 million clones, approximately 98% seen once; the top ten hold approximately 0.44%. Input material: naive CD4+ T cells sorted from blood. Regarding subset: CD45RA+ positively selected. The receptors stem from a man aged 30 to 39 in good health.

The J gene is TRBJ2-3, the V gene TRBV18; 8 nucleotides agree with TRBD1. The CDR3 is made up of 19 amino acids. Germline CDR1 reads KGHSH; CDR2 reads LQKENI. Trimming removed 1 base from V and 0 bases from J; junction bases left unmatched: 12. The CDR3 spells CASSPLFRQGSGSTDTQYF. CDR3 bases: TGTGCCAGCTCACCACTATTTCGACAGGGGTCGGGGAGCACAGATACGCAGTATTTT.

The chain links TRBV28 to TRBJ2-3; D may match TRBD1 or TRBD2 (5 bases each). Trimming shortened V by 7 bases and J by 7 bases, and 18 bases separated the two germline ends. CDR1 and CDR2 from the germline V gene are MDHEN and SYDVKM. The CDR3 has 14 amino acids. CDR3 loop: CASTGTTQGYTQYF. CDR3 in DNA: TGTGCCAGCACCGGGACCACCCAAGGATATACGCAGTATTTT. The full variable domain, its missing parts supplied by reference TRBV28 and TRBJ2-3, is DVKVTQSSRYLVKRTGEKVFLECVQDMDHENMFWYRQDPGLGLRLIYFSYDVKMKEKGDIPEGYSVSREKKERFSLILESASTNQTSMYLCASTGTTQGYTQYFGPGTRLTVL.